This TCR beta chain was found in a study of CXCR3-negative and CXCR3-positive naive CD8 T cells. Concerning this clonotype: Its antigen is as yet unknown.

All TRB cDNA libraries came from 5' RACE performed with UMI labels. TCRdb re-called the 5' RACE reads; one entry per CDR3 protein, DNA not given. The sample holds around 60,000 distinct CDR3 sequences. CD45RO-CCR7+CD27+CD95- was the phenotype of naive CD8+ T cells. The study, taken as a whole, reports: Naive CXCR3-negative and CXCR3-positive cells had similar TRBV-TRBJ usage; memory differed. CXCR3-positive naive cells carried more hydrophobic TRB CDR3s than CXCR3-negative naive cells did. Sequencing showed both naive subsets with comparably high diversity, and memory CD8+ cells much lower.

This CDR3 comprises 14 residues. Germline V gives CDR1 MGHDK, CDR2 SYGVNS. The sequence was obtained from a human donor in good health. Some clones in this sample may be carry-over from other donors' samples. Sequencing was done on a sample of naive CXCR3- CD8+ T cells from blood. As to subset: CD45RO-CCR7+CD27+CD95- naive CD8+ T cells lacking CXCR3 (TNR3-). V gene TRBV25-1 combines with J gene TRBJ2-2; TCRdb's D call of TRBD2 is untestable without DNA. This chain's CDR3 is CASSDGTSTGELFF.